This TCR beta chain was identified during a study of identical twins. Germline lookup yields CDR1 SGHAT and CDR2 FQNNGV. The CDR3 runs to 15 residues. The germline V and J ends were trimmed by 5 bases and 0 bases, with 13 bases remaining between them. Healthy Caucasian individuals made up all the donors. TCRdb reprocessed the 5' RACE reads via MiXCR and lists one record per CDR3 protein. The data contain more than 1.5 million distinct CDR3 sequences, less than 40% of them seen just once; the ten biggest clones take up around 0.25%. Study results and caveats: Insertions were reduced in abundant cord blood beta clonotypes but not in memory repertoires. Twin pairs' shared out-of-frame alpha sequences were enriched in low generation probability. Excess twin sharing in beta out-of-frame sequences was weaker.

Comment on this clonotype: Its antigen is not known.

This clonotype originated in a newborn girl in good health. The chain joins TRBV11-2 to TRBJ1-1; tentative D call: TRBD1 (5 bases). Sequencing used cord blood. The DNA for the CDR3 is TGTGCCAGCAGCCGAAGGGACGGATTGAACACTGAAGCTTTCTTT. It yields the protein CASSRRDGLNTEAFF.